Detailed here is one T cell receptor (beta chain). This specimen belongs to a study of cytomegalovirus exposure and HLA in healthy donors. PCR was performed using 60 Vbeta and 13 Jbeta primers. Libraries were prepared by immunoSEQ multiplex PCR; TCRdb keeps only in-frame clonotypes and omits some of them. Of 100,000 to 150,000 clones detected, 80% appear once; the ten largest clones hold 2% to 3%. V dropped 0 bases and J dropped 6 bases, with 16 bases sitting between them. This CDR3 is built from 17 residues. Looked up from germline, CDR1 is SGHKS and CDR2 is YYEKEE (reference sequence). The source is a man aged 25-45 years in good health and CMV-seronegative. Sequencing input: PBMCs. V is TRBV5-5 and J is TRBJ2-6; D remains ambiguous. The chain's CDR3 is CASSLDPVTWQANVLTF. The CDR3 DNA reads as TGTGCCAGCAGCTTGGATCCAGTAACATGGCAGGCCAACGTCCTGACTTTC.